This entry concerns a single TCR beta chain. This sample was taken from a study of cytomegalovirus exposure and HLA in healthy donors. Sequenced by immunoSEQ multiplex PCR; TCRdb stores in-frame clones only, minus some. This sample yields roughly 330,000 clones, of which 87% are seen a single time; roughly 1.2% belongs to the top ten. With 4 bases clipped from V and 0 bases from J, the junction kept 0 bases outside the gene matches. CDR3 length: 15 amino acids. Germline loops: CDR1 SGHDN, CDR2 FVKESK. Material for sequencing was PBMCs. The chain has TRBV14 and TRBJ1-6, with TRBD1 matching over 7 bases. This TCR was sampled from a woman aged 25-40 years in good health and CMV-seropositive. The CDR3 region has the DNA TGTGCCAGCAGCCGGGACAGCTCCTATAATTCACCCCTCCACTTT. Protein sequence: CASSRDSSYNSPLHF. The full variable domain, rest sourced from reference TRBV14 and TRBJ1-6, is EAGVTQFPSHSVIEKGQTVTLRCDPISGHDNLYWYRRVMGKEIKFLLHFVKESKQDESGMPNNRFLAERTGGTYSTLKVQPAELEDSGVYFCASSRDSSYNSPLHFGNGTRLTVT.